This T cell receptor beta chain was captured by sequencing in a study of cytomegalovirus exposure and HLA in healthy donors. PCR involved 60 Vbeta and 13 Jbeta primers. Libraries were prepared by immunoSEQ multiplex PCR; TCRdb keeps only in-frame clonotypes and omits some of them. There are 150,000 to 200,000 clones in the sample; about 62% occur only once, and around 3.2% lies in the top ten. In nominal health when sampled, donors likely had unrecorded immune exposures nonetheless. General study results and limits: Most subjects' HLA-A and HLA-B alleles were reportedly predicted from TCR beta sequences. Usually a TCR sequence was rare, but some public TCRs were found in many donors. In a later analysis, at a false discovery rate of 0.05, fewer than 20,000 TCR beta sequences matched HLA alleles.

Per the germline V gene, CDR1 is MNHEY and CDR2 is SMNVEV (reference sequence). Trimming at V came to 6 bases and at J to 6 bases, leaving 13 bases not matched to a gene. The CDR3 spans 16 residues. As for this clone: Its specificity is not known.

The receptor's source is a man between 40 and 49 years old in good health and CMV-seronegative. The chain uses TRBV27 and TRBJ2-7; TRBD2 matches 11 bases. The specimen sequenced was PBMCs. The chain's CDR3 is CASSLTPLAGGSEQYF. The CDR3, as DNA: TGTGCCAGCAGCCTGACCCCGCTAGCGGGAGGAAGCGAGCAGTACTTC.